These 21 T cell receptor beta chains were all obtained from the same sample, sequenced in a study of long-term antiretroviral therapy in people with HIV. Sequencing relied on immunoSEQ assay v3.0, run at survey level. The repertoire was sequenced with immunoSEQ multiplex PCR; TCRdb's copy has only in-frame clones and lacks some. The table shows more than 15,000 clones, with 79% occurring only once. Specimen: unsorted PBMCs, collected at the start of antiretroviral therapy. The origin of the receptors is a man aged 25 to 40 with HIV.

The chain links TRBV5-1 to TRBJ2-2, with D possibly being TRBD2 (7 bases). This CDR3 comprises 15 residues. Germline V gene sequence: CDR1 SGHRS, CDR2 YFSETQ. V was cut by 4 bases and J by 5 bases, with 15 bases left in between. CDR3 sequence reads: CASSVRGGQTGELFF. The CDR3 DNA is TGCGCCAGCAGCGTAAGGGGGGGCCAGACCGGGGAGCTGTTTTTT.

The V and J genes are TRBV19 and TRBJ2-7; 7 bases map to TRBD2. The germline V gene encodes CDR1 LNHDA and CDR2 SQIVND (reference sequence). V gave up 9 bases and J gave up 4 bases; unmatched junction bases: 21. The CDR3 is 17 residues long. The CDR3, as DNA: TGTGCCAGCTCTCCGACCTTCCGCGATCCAGCGGGATACGAGCAGTACTTC. Translated: CASSPTFRDPAGYEQYF.

The chain recombines TRBV28 with TRBJ1-3; the D gene is possibly TRBD1 (5 bases). Trimming took 3 bases from V and 4 from J, leaving 16 bases between them. CDR1 and CDR2 from the germline V gene are MDHEN and SYDVKM. This CDR3 has 16 amino acids. The CDR3 region has the DNA TGTGCCAGCAGTTTGTCTGTTCGGGGACCCGGAAACACCATATATTTT. As protein: CASSLSVRGPGNTIYF.

V is TRBV7-6 and J is TRBJ2-5; TRBD2 might be the D (6 bases). The V gene's germline CDR1 is SGHVS and CDR2 FNYEAQ. CDR3 length: 16 residues. The V gene lost 5 bases and the J gene lost 0 bases, with 16 bases spanning the gap. Written as DNA, the CDR3 is TGTGCCAGCAGCCTTCTGAGCGGGCGTAACCAAGAGACCCAGTACTTC. Its protein is CASSLLSGRNQETQYF. Supplemented by reference TRBV7-6 and TRBJ2-5, the full variable domain reads GAGVSQSPRYKVTKRGQDVALRCDPISGHVSLYWYRQALGQGPEFLTYFNYEAQQDKSGLPNDRFSAERPEGSISTLTIQRTEQRDSAMYRCASSLLSGRNQETQYFGPGTRLLVL.

The chain carries TRBV6-6 and TRBJ2-3; D is tentatively TRBD1 or TRBD2 (5 bases each). The V and J ends lost 6 bases and 3 bases respectively, with 10 bases between them. Germline lookup yields CDR1 MNHNY and CDR2 SVGAGI (reference sequence). The CDR3 loop spans 13 amino acids. The CDR3 spells CASSRDGTDTQYF. CDR3 bases: TGTGCCAGCAGCCGGGACGGAACAGATACGCAGTATTTT.

The V gene is TRBV6-5, the J gene TRBJ1-1; D not certain. Germline CDR1 is MNHEY and CDR2 is SVGAGI. The germline V and J ends were trimmed by 0 bases and 7 bases, with 12 bases remaining between them. The CDR3 totals 14 residues. In nucleotides, the CDR3 is TGTGCCAGCAGTTACTCTGCAGGTGCCCATGAAGCTTTCTTT. The encoded protein is CASSYSAGAHEAFF.

This clone is classed as medium-sized. The V and J genes are TRBV6-6 and TRBJ1-5; D is possibly TRBD1 (5 bases). The V gene's germline CDR1 is MNHNY and CDR2 SVGAGI (reference sequence). V was shortened by 6 bases and J by 6 bases, with 12 bases between the two germline ends. The CDR3 runs 13 residues. This chain's CDR3 is CASSSGSVQPQHF. CDR3 DNA: TGTGCCAGCAGCTCAGGGAGTGTTCAGCCCCAGCATTTT.

The chain employs TRBV27 and TRBJ2-7; TRBD2 aligns across 14 bases. The CDR3 loop spans 18 amino acids. The germline gives CDR1 MNHEY, CDR2 SMNVEV (reference sequence). The V and J ends lost 0 bases and 4 bases, in that order; junction bases with no gene match: 8. The CDR3 reads CASSLSATRLAGGYEQYF. In DNA form, the CDR3 reads TGTGCCAGCAGTTTATCCGCGACTCGACTAGCGGGAGGGTACGAGCAGTACTTC.

The chain carries TRBV19 and TRBJ2-2; 9 bases line up with TRBD2. The V gene's germline CDR1 is LNHDA and CDR2 SQIVND (reference sequence). V lost 7 bases to trimming and J lost 3 bases; unmatched junction nucleotides: 9. The length of the CDR3 is 16 residues. The CDR3 protein is CASTTLVAGDTGELFF. The CDR3 DNA is TGTGCCAGTACCACCCTCGTAGCGGGGGACACCGGGGAGCTGTTTTTT. The whole variable domain, filled in from reference TRBV19 and TRBJ2-2, reads DGGITQSPKYLFRKEGQNVTLSCEQNLNHDAMYWYRQDPGQGLRLIYYSQIVNDFQKGDIAEGYSVSREKKESFPLTVTSAQKNPTAFYLCASTTLVAGDTGELFFGEGSRLTVL.

The V gene is TRBV10-1, the J gene TRBJ2-7; 10 bases map to TRBD2. V gave up 5 bases and J gave up 3 bases; unmatched junction bases: 4. Germline V CDR1 and CDR2: WNHNN, SYGVQD (reference sequence). The CDR3 is 14 residues long. In nucleotides, the CDR3 is TGCGCCAGCAGTTTCGGACTAGCGGACTACGAGCAGTACTTC. This gives the protein CASSFGLADYEQYF.

The chain carries TRBV7-6 and TRBJ2-1; 8 bases map to TRBD2. Per germline, CDR1 SGHVS and CDR2 FNYEAQ. This CDR3 is built from 15 residues. Trimming took 5 bases from V and 2 from J; bases not matched to a gene: 5. CDR3 residues: CASSITSGPYNEQFF. The CDR3 DNA reads as TGTGCCAGCAGCATAACTAGCGGTCCCTACAATGAGCAGTTCTTC.

The rearrangement uses TRBV7-6 and TRBJ2-5, with 9 nucleotides matching TRBD2. Trimming cost V 2 bases and J 0 bases; bases outside gene matches: 10. The CDR3 totals 18 residues. CDR1 and CDR2 (germline): SGHVS, FNYEAQ. CDR3 protein: CASSLRGLAGINQETQYF. CDR3 nucleotide sequence: TGTGCCAGCAGCTTACGGGGGCTAGCGGGGATAAACCAAGAGACCCAGTACTTC.

This clone appeared a single time. CDR3 sequence: CASSLEAGEGYNEQFF. CDR3 nucleotides: TGTGCCAGCAGCTTAGAAGCGGGAGAAGGGTACAATGAGCAGTTCTTC. This chain links TRBV11-3 with TRBJ2-1; 8 bases line up with TRBD2. This CDR3 region has 16 residues. V lost 0 bases to trimming and J lost 4 bases; unmatched junction nucleotides: 5. CDR1 SGHNT and CDR2 YENEEA come from the germline V gene.

J is TRBJ1-2 and V is TRBV29-1, with a tentative D call TRBD1 (6 bases). This CDR3 comprises 14 residues. V was cut by 2 bases and J by 8 bases, with 18 bases left in between. Per the germline V gene, CDR1 is SQVTM and CDR2 is ANQGSEA. CDR3 residues: CSVEKDSRMGGYTF. In nucleotides, the CDR3 is TGCAGCGTTGAAAAGGACAGCCGGATGGGAGGCTACACCTTC.

CDR3 amino acids: CAWIAGTGMNQPQHF. In nucleotides, the CDR3 is TGTGCCTGGATAGCTGGGACAGGGATGAATCAGCCCCAGCATTTT. This chain uses TRBV30 with TRBJ1-5; 9 bases agree with TRBD1. The junction had 8 bases not matched to a gene; V was cut back by 4 bases and J by 4 bases. The length of the CDR3 is 15 residues. The germline V gene has CDR1 GTSNPN and CDR2 SVGIG (reference sequence).

This sequence joins TRBV4-3 and TRBJ2-7; 8 nucleotides match TRBD1. The CDR3 sequence is 14 residues long. Unmatched junction bases numbered 6, after V lost 3 bases and J lost 5 bases. Germline CDR1 reads LGHNA; CDR2 reads YSLEER. In DNA, the CDR3 is TGCGCCAGCAGCCACCGGGACAGGATCCACGAGCAGTACTTC. As protein: CASSHRDRIHEQYF.

J is TRBJ1-5 and V is TRBV11-2; tentative D call: TRBD1 (5 bases). This CDR3 contains 14 residues. Per the germline V gene, CDR1 is SGHAT and CDR2 is FQNNGV. Trimming removed 4 bases from V and 2 bases from J, with 9 bases in between. This CDR3 is CASSSKGGNQPQHF. CDR3 DNA sequence: TGTGCCAGCAGCTCAAAAGGGGGCAATCAGCCCCAGCATTTT.

This chain uses TRBV5-4 with TRBJ2-3, with D possibly TRBD2 on 6 matching bases. CDR3 length: 15 amino acids. The ends were cut back, 6 bases at V and 0 bases at J, with 14 bases in the middle. The germline CDR1 and CDR2 sequences are SGHNT and YYREEE (reference sequence). CDR3 sequence: CASTGPGTSTDTQYF. CDR3 nucleotide sequence: TGTGCCAGCACGGGTCCGGGGACTAGCACAGATACGCAGTATTTT.

The CDR3 DNA is TGTGCCAGCAGTTCACCGGGGCGCAGTCAAGAGACCCAGTACTTC. Protein product: CASSSPGRSQETQYF. The V call is TRBV6-5, the J call TRBJ2-5; D might be TRBD1 or TRBD2, each matching 5 bases. Germline CDR1 MNHEY, CDR2 SVGAGI. The CDR3 contains 15 residues. V dropped 4 bases and J dropped 2 bases, with 14 bases sitting between them.

This chain uses TRBV6-1 with TRBJ1-2; 7 nucleotides match TRBD1. This CDR3 contains 15 residues. Germline values: CDR1 MNHNS, CDR2 SASEGT. V shed 3 bases, J shed 4 bases, and the junction held 8 bases outside the gene matches. The CDR3 loop reads CASSDPRTGGYGYTF. The CDR3 DNA reads TGTGCCAGCAGTGATCCCAGGACAGGAGGCTATGGCTACACCTTC.

J is TRBJ2-7 and V is TRBV7-9; a weak D match, TRBD2 (6 bases). Per germline, CDR1 SEHNR and CDR2 FQNEAQ (reference sequence). CDR3 size: 13 residues. Trimming took 3 bases from V and 2 from J, leaving 8 bases between them. The DNA for the CDR3 is TGTGCCAGCAGCTTTAGCGGCGCCTACGAGCAGTACTTC. Protein product: CASSFSGAYEQYF.